This TCR beta chain was observed in a study of cytomegalovirus exposure and HLA in healthy donors. This clone was observed a single time. Both 60 Vbeta primers and 13 Jbeta primers went into the PCR. Repertoires were generated with immunoSEQ multiplex PCR, while TCRdb's copy carries only in-frame clones and drops some. The sample yields about 98,000 clones, roughly four fifths seen once. This TCR derives from a female donor in good health and CMV-seropositive. The specimen sequenced was PBMCs.

The CDR3 DNA is TGTGCCAGCAGCTCCGGACTAGCGGGAGCCTACGAGCAGTACTTC. It translates to CASSSGLAGAYEQYF. The chain uses TRBV5-4 and TRBJ2-7, with 13 bases that match TRBD2. CDR3 length: 15 amino acids. The J segment lost 2 bases and the V segment lost 3 bases, leaving 2 bases of the junction unmatched. Germline CDR1 is SGHNT and CDR2 is YYREEE (reference sequence).